These T cell receptor beta chains were read from a single sample in a study of chemoradiotherapy in HPV16-positive cancers. The data were produced by immunoSEQ multiplex PCR, yet TCRdb's version contains in-frame clones alone and is incomplete. The sample lists about 1,100 clones, 65% to 80% seen once, with around 10% in the top ten. The sample consisted of tumor tissue, taken from a patient who underwent chemoradiotherapy. Receptors were obtained from a human donor with HPV-associated anogenital cancer. CDR3s include the opening cysteine and the closing phenylalanine or tryptophan. D genes are given only for firm matches.

V gene	D gene	J gene	CDR3 protein
TRBV4-3	NA	TRBJ1-5	CASSQDGWRDQPQHF
TRBV11-2	NA	TRBJ2-6	CASSLDRAGANVLTF
TRBV15	TRBD2	TRBJ2-5	CATSREAGGPGPQYF
TRBV6-6	TRBD1	TRBJ1-5	CASSGTGERQPQHF
TRBV5-1	NA	TRBJ1-1	CASSPTAGNTEAFF
TRBV7-9	TRBD1	TRBJ1-1	CASSSGTGNTEAFF
TRBV4-2	TRBD2	TRBJ2-1	CASSQDMTSPTNEQFF
TRBV18	NA	TRBJ2-5	CASSLGDMVGETQYF
TRBV7-8	TRBD2	TRBJ2-7	CASSLGSSGGYEQYF
TRBV5-1	NA	TRBJ1-1	CASSLTGTNTEAFF
TRBV6-1	NA	TRBJ1-2	CASSERAVGGYTF
TRBV5-1	TRBD1	TRBJ1-2	CASSSDPGQGVRYTF
TRBV9	TRBD2	TRBJ2-4	CASSVDDGGALAKNIQYF
TRBV2	NA	TRBJ2-2	CASKAVANTGELFF
TRBV25-1	NA	TRBJ1-2	CASRNDRPQANYGYTF
TRBV11-3	NA	TRBJ1-2	CASPQTLREDYGYTF
TRBV6-5	NA	TRBJ2-2	CASSGTMGQLFF
TRBV2	TRBD2	TRBJ2-1	CASSAGTSGGAEQFF
TRBV11-2	TRBD1	TRBJ1-2	CASSLEGTAYGYTF
TRBV19	TRBD1	TRBJ1-2	CASSSQTRTGYGYTF
TRBV11-2	TRBD2	TRBJ2-2	CASSRASGEGLSGELFF
TRBV4-1	NA	TRBJ1-2	CASSQEGVGGYTF
TRBV6-5	NA	TRBJ1-1	CASSSEMNTEAFF
TRBV7-2	TRBD1	TRBJ1-6	CASSFPWDREKNSPLHF
TRBV5-4	TRBD1	TRBJ1-2	CASSFVTGGLDGYTF
TRBV2	TRBD1	TRBJ1-5	CASSFDRERGQPQHF
TRBV9	NA	TRBJ1-1	CASSPGGAENTEAFF
TRBV30	NA	TRBJ2-7	CAWSVIGTRQYF
TRBV13	NA	TRBJ2-7	CASSLSQLNSYEQYF
TRBV6-5	TRBD1	TRBJ1-5	CASSQTGGSQPQHF
TRBV7-8	TRBD1	TRBJ1-1	CASSLDRGGTEAFF
TRBV2	NA	TRBJ1-2	CASSESWDGNYGYTF
TRBV5-6	NA	TRBJ2-5	CASSPLGLGDQETQYF
TRBV5-1	NA	TRBJ1-1	CASSLTENTEAFF
TRBV6-1	NA	TRBJ1-6	CASSAYINNSPLHF